The 17 T cell receptor beta chains below all came from one sample that was sequenced in a study of spatial heterogeneity in lung cancer. TCRdb itself ran the 5' RACE reads through MiXCR, one entry per CDR3 protein. This table has roughly 14,000 distinct CDR3 sequences, around 9.1% appearing once. The time point denotes: sample taken at primary tumor resection. Whole RNA from tumor, nontumor lung or frozen PBMC was sequenced unsorted. Sequences were derived from PBMCs, sampled at surgery. These TCRs come from a male donor with early-stage non-small cell lung cancer.

This clonotype showed up many times. The chain combines TRBV3-1 with TRBJ2-7; D is unresolved. Trimming removed 0 bases at V and 6 bases at J, with 6 bases between. Germline V gene sequence: CDR1 LGHDT, CDR2 YNNKEL (reference sequence). The length of the CDR3 is 12 residues. The CDR3 is CASSQDSGEQYF. CDR3 nucleotides: TGTGCCAGCAGCCAAGACTCCGGCGAGCAGTACTTC.

In this sample, this clonotype turned up once. V usage is TRBV29-1 and J usage is TRBJ2-7; D unclear. Trimming cost V 4 bases and J 0 bases, with 7 bases left between them. CDR3 length: 12 amino acids. CDR1 SQVTM and CDR2 ANQGSEA come from the germline V gene. In DNA form, the CDR3 reads TGCAGCGTTGTTGGCAGCTCCTACGAGCAGTACTTC. This encodes CSVVGSSYEQYF.

This clonotype is labeled as medium-sized. The rearrangement uses TRBV3-1 and TRBJ2-5; the match to TRBD2 covers 12 bases. The V gene end was trimmed by 0 bases and the J gene end by 5 bases; junction bases not matched to a gene: 7. The CDR3 covers 17 residues. Germline assignment: CDR1 LGHDT and CDR2 YNNKEL (reference sequence). CDR3 amino acids: CASSQELGLAGRETQYF. CDR3 sequence (DNA): TGTGCCAGCAGCCAAGAATTAGGACTAGCGGGAAGGGAGACCCAGTACTTC.

This clonotype was seen ten or more times. The rearrangement links TRBV4-2 to TRBJ1-5; TRBD1 is a possible D gene (6 bases). Deletions cut 2 bases from V and 5 bases from J, with 13 bases between. The CDR3 extends over 15 amino acids. In germline, CDR1 is LGHNA, CDR2 YNFKEQ. CDR3 sequence (DNA): TGTGCCAGCAGCCAATCCAGGGGCGGGTATCAGCCCCAGCATTTT. Protein product: CASSQSRGGYQPQHF.

Many counts were recorded for this clonotype. V and J are TRBV7-2 and TRBJ2-7; TRBD2 matches 10 bases. V dropped 3 bases and J dropped 7; count of bases not matched to a gene: 6. This CDR3 has 14 amino acids. The germline CDR1 and CDR2 sequences are SGHTA and FQGNSA. The chain's CDR3 is CASSFLAGVKEQYF. Here the CDR3 DNA reads TGTGCCAGCAGCTTCCTAGCGGGAGTTAAGGAGCAGTACTTC.

In its sample, this clonotype ranks as medium-sized. V is TRBV7-2 and J is TRBJ2-7; possibly TRBD1 or TRBD2 for D (5 bases each). The length of the CDR3 is 14 residues. V lost 0 bases, J lost 7 bases, and 13 bases lay in between. Germline V gene sequence: CDR1 SGHTA, CDR2 FQGNSA. The CDR3 coding sequence is TGTGCCAGCAGCTTAGCGAGCGTGTGGGGGGAGCAGTACTTC. Amino acid sequence: CASSLASVWGEQYF.

The sample holds many counts of this clonotype. V and J are TRBV28 and TRBJ2-5; perhaps D is TRBD1 or TRBD2 (5 bases each). Trimming stripped 5 bases from V and 1 base from J, with 17 bases between. The CDR3 covers 16 residues. Germline V CDR1 and CDR2: MDHEN, SYDVKM. CDR3 sequence reads: CASSHPAPGRQETQYF. Here the CDR3 DNA reads TGTGCCAGCAGTCACCCTGCTCCGGGACGCCAAGAGACCCAGTACTTC.

This clonotype was picked up many times. This chain joins TRBV6-5 and TRBJ1-2; the D is unclear. The CDR3 has 16 residues. V was shortened by 2 bases and J by 4 bases, with 17 bases between the two germline ends. The germline V gene encodes CDR1 MNHEY and CDR2 SVGAGI. For the CDR3, the DNA is TGTGCCAGCAGTTACCTCGAGTTCAGCCTCCCCTATGGCTACACCTTC. This sequence encodes CASSYLEFSLPYGYTF.

This clonotype was seen many times. V gene TRBV10-3 combines with J gene TRBJ2-4, with D tentatively TRBD1 (5 bases). Trimming stripped 0 bases from V and 1 base from J, with 10 bases between. CDR1 and CDR2 from the germline V gene are ENHRY and SYGVKD. This CDR3 spans 16 amino acids. CDR3 residues: CAISESLGVAKNIQYF. The CDR3 bases are TGTGCCATCAGTGAGTCGTTAGGGGTTGCCAAAAACATTCAGTACTTC.

The chain couples TRBV7-9 to TRBJ2-5; no definite D call. This CDR3 spans 16 amino acids. V lost 2 bases and J 0 bases, leaving 13 bases between the germline ends. Germline values: CDR1 SEHNR, CDR2 FQNEAQ (reference sequence). CDR3: CASSLTLLTNQETQYF. The CDR3 DNA reads as TGTGCCAGCAGCTTAACTCTTTTAACCAACCAAGAGACCCAGTACTTC.

The genes are TRBV7-2 and TRBJ2-3, with TRBD2 matching over 8 bases. Germline V gene lookup returns CDR1 SGHTA and CDR2 FQGNSA. V was pared by 8 bases and J by 1 base, with 17 bases of the junction left unmatched. The CDR3 length is 18 residues. The CDR3 here is CASGTFLSAGGRTDTQYF. CDR3 DNA: TGTGCCAGCGGCACCTTCCTTTCGGCGGGAGGTCGCACAGATACGCAGTATTTT.

This clonotype was seen many times. V usage is TRBV11-3 and J usage is TRBJ2-2, with D perhaps matching TRBD1 (6 bases). The CDR3 covers 15 residues. Germline assignment: CDR1 SGHNT and CDR2 YENEEA. The germline V and J ends were trimmed by 4 bases and 4 bases, with 13 bases remaining between them. The CDR3 DNA is TGTGCCAGCAGCTCCCGCAGGGGCCCCACCGGGGAGCTGTTTTTT. Its translation is CASSSRRGPTGELFF.

This clonotype was counted many times. This chain connects TRBV7-3 to TRBJ2-1, with TRBD2 identical over 10 bases. The germline CDR1 and CDR2 sequences are SGHTA and FQGTGA. Trimming removed 5 bases from V and 4 bases from J; junction bases left unmatched: 5. The CDR3 consists of 15 residues. This chain's CDR3 is CASSPGLASYNEQFF. The CDR3 bases are TGTGCCAGCAGCCCGGGACTAGCGTCATACAATGAGCAGTTCTTC.

This chain links TRBV28 with TRBJ2-1; D assignment may be TRBD1 or TRBD2 (5 bases each). This CDR3 comprises 16 residues. V lost 6 bases and J 6 bases, leaving 21 bases between the germline ends. The germline V gene has CDR1 MDHEN and CDR2 SYDVKM. The CDR3 region is CASSNFGGAWGNEQFF. CDR3 coding DNA: TGTGCCAGCAGCAACTTTGGGGGAGCCTGGGGCAATGAGCAGTTCTTC.

The V call is TRBV19, the J call TRBJ2-6; D call uncertain. The CDR3 is made up of 15 amino acids. Germline V gene lookup returns CDR1 LNHDA and CDR2 SQIVND (reference sequence). Trimming took 2 bases from V and 0 from J, leaving 5 bases between them. Written as DNA, the CDR3 is TGTGCCAGTAGTATACAGAGCTCTGGGGCCAACGTCCTGACTTTC. Its translation: CASSIQSSGANVLTF.

This clonotype came up many times. The chain joins TRBV2 to TRBJ2-7; the D is unclear. CDR1 and CDR2 from the germline V gene are SNHLY and FYNNEI. The CDR3 contains 15 residues. Trimming took 1 base from V and 6 from J, leaving 16 bases between them. CDR3: CASSEGAVAPGEQYF. The CDR3 nucleotides are TGTGCCAGCAGTGAAGGGGCTGTCGCCCCGGGCGAGCAGTACTTC.

Many counts were recorded for this clonotype. J is TRBJ2-1 and V is TRBV29-1; 9 bases are a match to TRBD2. Trimming removed 4 bases from V and 6 bases from J; junction bases left unmatched: 4. This CDR3 is 13 amino acids long. Germline V gene lookup returns CDR1 SQVTM and CDR2 ANQGSEA. CDR3 nucleotide sequence: TGCAGCGTTGCTACTAGCGGGTCCAATGAGCAGTTCTTC. Protein product: CSVATSGSNEQFF.